This entry describes one T cell receptor (beta chain). These data come from a study of technical replicates of blood from several donors. V lost 4 bases, J lost 3 bases, and 12 bases lay in between. The CDR3 consists of 14 residues. Per germline, CDR1 SGHRS and CDR2 YFSETQ. Generated by immunoSEQ multiplex PCR, the TCRdb table keeps only in-frame clones and is missing some. Here the sample spans about 73,000 clones, roughly 90% being singletons. The clonotype comes from a human donor in good health. Some clones in this sample may be carry-over from other donors' samples. The sample taken for sequencing was PBMCs. This sequence joins TRBV5-1 and TRBJ2-3; TRBD2 might be the D (5 bases). The CDR3 DNA sequence: TGCGCCAGCAGCCGAACTAGGCGGACAGATACGCAGTATTTT. Its protein is CASSRTRRTDTQYF.